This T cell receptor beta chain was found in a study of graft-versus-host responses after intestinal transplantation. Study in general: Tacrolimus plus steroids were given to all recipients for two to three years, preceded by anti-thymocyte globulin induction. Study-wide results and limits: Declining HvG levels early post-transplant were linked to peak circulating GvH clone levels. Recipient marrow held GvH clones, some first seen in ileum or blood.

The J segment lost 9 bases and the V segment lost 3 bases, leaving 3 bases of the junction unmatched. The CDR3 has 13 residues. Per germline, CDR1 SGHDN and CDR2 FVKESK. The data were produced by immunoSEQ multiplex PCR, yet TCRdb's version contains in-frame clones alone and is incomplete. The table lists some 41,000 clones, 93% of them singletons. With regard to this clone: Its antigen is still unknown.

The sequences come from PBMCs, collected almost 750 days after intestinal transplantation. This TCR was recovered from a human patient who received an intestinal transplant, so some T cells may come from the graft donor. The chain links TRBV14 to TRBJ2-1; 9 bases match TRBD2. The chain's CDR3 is CASSQQTSGEQFF. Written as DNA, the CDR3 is TGTGCCAGCAGCCAGCAGACTAGCGGTGAGCAGTTCTTC.